This record covers a single T cell receptor (beta chain). Its antigen remains unidentified. From germline, CDR1 is SQVTM and CDR2 ANQGSEA. The CDR3 totals 13 residues. V lost 7 bases, J lost 5 bases, and 6 bases stayed unmatched. This sample is part of a study of blood T cells in healthy people across ages. Study findings and constraints: The recorded TCR beta diversity per million T cells decreased in a roughly linear manner with age.

Then a second PCR, running about 6 to 12 cycles, was carried out with a sample-barcoded 5' primer and a J-beta primer mix. TCRdb re-analysed the 5' RACE reads in MiXCR, keeping a single row per CDR3 protein. The sample lists 500,000 to 650,000 distinct CDR3 sequences, over 25% seen once, with approximately 3.7% in the top ten. In addition, the sample was reused for a study of T cells of mothers and their children.

The chain links TRBV29-1 to TRBJ1-2; 11 bases are shared with TRBD1. Sequenced input: blood. This receptor was identified in a boy aged 2 to 10 in good health. The CDR3 sequence is CSALGQGVYGYTF. The DNA of the CDR3 is TGCAGCGCCCTGGGACAGGGGGTTTATGGCTACACCTTC.